What follows are 18 T cell receptor beta chains derived from one specimen sequenced in a study of OX40 agonist ivuxolimab in advanced cancers. Preparation of the library involved the immunoSEQ multiplex PCR assay. Entries here come from immuneACCESS through TCRdb and include only in-frame sequences with V and J called. Some clones fail to appear in such tables; in the studies checked, an unresolved V gene covers under half of the shortfall, and the cause of the remainder is unknown. This sample holds under 100,000 clones; 80% to 95% were observed only once. The ten largest clones capture 9.5% to 11% of the sample. This material consisted of CD4+ or CD8+ T cells sorted from blood, taken in a trial of the OX40 agonist ivuxolimab. The receptor source for this set is an adult with an advanced solid tumor such as melanoma, head and neck, liver or kidney cancer.

The chain recombines TRBV6-1 with TRBJ2-1; TRBD1 or TRBD2 may be the D gene (5 bases each). From germline, CDR1 is MNHNS and CDR2 SASEGT. The CDR3 covers 14 residues. The V end was cut by 7 bases, the J end by 0 bases, with 10 bases between. The CDR3 sequence is CASTGTSSYNEQFF. In DNA form, the CDR3 reads TGTGCCAGCACTGGGACGAGCTCCTACAATGAGCAGTTCTTC.

V gene TRBV30 combines with J gene TRBJ1-1, with 7 bases lining up with TRBD1. The CDR3 loop spans 14 amino acids. The ends lost 1 base at V and 4 bases at J; junction bases unmatched: 6. CDR1 is GTSNPN, CDR2 SVGIG, per germline (reference sequence). CDR3 protein: CAWSEGRGATEAFF. CDR3 nucleotide sequence: TGTGCCTGGAGTGAGGGCAGGGGGGCCACTGAAGCTTTCTTT. Complete variable domain (other parts from reference TRBV30 and TRBJ1-1): SQTIHQWPATLVQPVGSPLSLECTVEGTSNPNLYWYRQAAGRGLQLLFYSVGIGQISSEVPQNLSASRPQDRQFILSSKKLLLSDSGFYLCAWSEGRGATEAFFGQGTRLTVV.

The V and J genes are TRBV4-1 and TRBJ2-3; D call uncertain. Per the germline V gene, CDR1 is MGHRA and CDR2 is YSYEKL. V lost 0 bases and J lost 0, with 10 bases in between. The CDR3 covers 16 residues. DNA for the CDR3: TGCGCCAGCAGCCAAGATCGCTTGTATAGCACAGATACGCAGTATTTT. Encoded protein: CASSQDRLYSTDTQYF.

The rearrangement uses TRBV29-1 and TRBJ2-7, with D possibly being TRBD1 (5 bases). Germline V gene data show CDR1 as SQVTM and CDR2 as ANQGSEA. The CDR3 has 12 residues. V shed 6 bases and J shed 3 bases, with 12 bases lying between them. CDR3 in DNA: TGCAGCGTAGATGGTCAGGGCTACGAGCAGTACTTC. Translating it yields CSVDGQGYEQYF.

The V and J genes are TRBV7-6 and TRBJ2-3; TRBD1 matches at 8 bases. Trimming cost V 1 base and J 4 bases; bases outside gene matches: 4. This CDR3 spans 15 amino acids. Germline V gene data show CDR1 as SGHVS and CDR2 as FNYEAQ. The CDR3 loop is CASSLGTGFADTQYF. The CDR3 DNA follows: TGTGCCAGCAGCTTAGGGACAGGGTTCGCAGATACGCAGTATTTT.

The V and J genes are TRBV19 and TRBJ1-1; D may be TRBD1 (6 bases). The length of the CDR3 is 14 residues. Germline values: CDR1 LNHDA, CDR2 SQIVND (reference sequence). Trimming removed 4 bases at V and 2 bases at J, with 11 bases between. The CDR3 region is CASSTPGTNTEAFF. CDR3 bases: TGTGCCAGTAGTACCCCGGGGACAAACACTGAAGCTTTCTTT.

The CDR3: CASSQTGGENNSPLHF. The CDR3 nucleotides read TGTGCCAGCAGCCAGACAGGGGGCGAGAATAATTCACCCCTCCACTTT. The V call is TRBV7-3, the J call TRBJ1-6; TRBD1 matches at 10 bases. The V and J ends lost 5 bases and 5 bases, in that order; junction bases with no gene match: 6. The CDR3 loop spans 16 amino acids. The germline CDR1 and CDR2 sequences are SGHTA and FQGTGA.

The chain combines TRBV5-4 with TRBJ1-6, with D unresolved. The V gene's germline CDR1 is SGHNT and CDR2 YYREEE (reference sequence). Trimming shortened V by 2 bases and J by 4 bases, and 10 bases separated the two germline ends. The CDR3 contains 15 residues. Here the CDR3 reads CASSLRARYNSPLHF. The DNA of the CDR3 is TGTGCCAGCAGCTTAAGGGCCAGATATAATTCACCCCTCCACTTT.

The chain uses TRBV16 and TRBJ1-2; D gene unclear. Germline loops: CDR1 KGHSY, CDR2 FQNENV. Between the trimmed V and J ends, which lost 0 bases and 2 bases, there was a span of 13 bases. The CDR3 covers 16 residues. CDR3 bases: TGTGCCAGCAGCCAATCGTTGGAACCCCAAAACTATGGCTACACCTTC. Its protein is CASSQSLEPQNYGYTF.

The V gene is TRBV5-4, the J gene TRBJ2-5; 8 bases are a match to TRBD2. The ends lost 3 bases at V and 3 bases at J; junction bases unmatched: 10. Germline V gives CDR1 SGHNT, CDR2 YYREEE (reference sequence). CDR3 length equals 16 residues. CDR3 amino acids: CASSSGLANREETQYF. In nucleotides, the CDR3 is TGTGCCAGCAGCTCAGGACTAGCCAATCGTGAAGAGACCCAGTACTTC.

The V and J genes are TRBV9 and TRBJ2-6, with 9 bases lining up with TRBD1. The CDR3 length is 20 residues. Per germline, CDR1 SGDLS and CDR2 YYNGEE. Trimming cost V 4 bases and J 4 bases; bases outside gene matches: 18. The CDR3 DNA reads TGTGCCAGCAGCCATCTCGTTGGGGACAGGGCGTCGGTGGGGGCCAACGTCCTGACTTTC. Translation gives CASSHLVGDRASVGANVLTF.

This chain joins TRBV11-2 and TRBJ2-7; D might be TRBD1 (6 bases). The CDR3 length is 15 residues. The germline V gene has CDR1 SGHAT and CDR2 FQNNGV. Between the trimmed V and J ends, which lost 5 bases and 2 bases, there was a span of 16 bases. The CDR3 protein is CASSVSGTRAYEQYF. The DNA for the CDR3 is TGTGCCAGCAGCGTCTCCGGGACAAGGGCCTACGAGCAGTACTTC.

With regard to this clone: The junction and the germline gene differ at one end; a read error may be behind it. The genes are TRBV5-4 and TRBJ1-6; no firm D call. Germline CDR1 and CDR2: SGHNT and YYREEE (reference sequence). The length of the CDR3 is 12 residues. CDR3 region: CASSWGNSPPHF. In DNA form, the CDR3 reads TGTGCCAGCAGCTGGGGTAATTCACCCCCCCACTTT.

V is TRBV30 and J is TRBJ2-1; 12 bases are a match to TRBD2. The V segment lost 7 bases and the J segment 4 bases; nucleotides outside the gene matches: 14. The V gene's germline CDR1 is GTSNPN and CDR2 SVGIG (reference sequence). The CDR3 contains 17 residues. Here the CDR3 DNA reads TGTGCCTATCTAACGTCCAAGACTAGCGGGGGTTACAATGAGCAGTTCTTC. Protein: CAYLTSKTSGGYNEQFF. Full variable domain (missing parts from reference TRBV30 and TRBJ2-1): SQTIHQWPATLVQPVGSPLSLECTVEGTSNPNLYWYRQAAGRGLQLLFYSVGIGQISSEVPQNLSASRPQDRQFILSSKKLLLSDSGFYLCAYLTSKTSGGYNEQFFGPGTRLTVL.

This chain joins TRBV10-2 and TRBJ2-4, with D perhaps assigned TRBD1 or TRBD2 (5 bases each). Trimming stripped 2 bases from V and 0 bases from J, with 5 bases between. CDR3 size: 14 residues. The germline V gene has CDR1 WSHSY and CDR2 SAAADI. CDR3 in DNA: TGCGCCAGCAGTGAGGGGACAGCCAAAAACATTCAGTACTTC. Its protein is CASSEGTAKNIQYF.

This chain joins TRBV5-4 and TRBJ2-1; 7 bases match TRBD2. The germline V gene has CDR1 SGHNT and CDR2 YYREEE (reference sequence). This CDR3 has 15 amino acids. V lost 0 bases and J lost 5; bases outside the gene matches: 5. The CDR3 bases are TGTGCCAGCAGCTTGGGTCTAGCGGAGAACAATGAGCAGTTCTTC. Translating gives CASSLGLAENNEQFF.

The chain has TRBV10-2 and TRBJ2-1; unclear D gene. The ends were cut back, 2 bases at V and 0 bases at J, with 11 bases in the middle. From germline, CDR1 is WSHSY and CDR2 SAAADI. CDR3 size: 16 residues. The CDR3 protein is CASSEPRHRSYNEQFF. The CDR3 coding sequence is TGCGCCAGCAGTGAGCCGAGACACCGCTCCTACAATGAGCAGTTCTTC.

The chain has TRBV5-1 and TRBJ1-1; D not certain. The CDR3 extends over 14 amino acids. Germline V gene lookup returns CDR1 SGHRS and CDR2 YFSETQ. V lost 0 bases and J 1 base, leaving 7 bases between the germline ends. DNA of the CDR3: TGCGCCAGCAGCTTGGGGGGAACGAACACTGAAGCTTTCTTT. It specifies CASSLGGTNTEAFF.